A selection of T cell receptor beta chains follows, all from one sample in a study of blood T cell repertoires in COVID-19. Method: immunoSEQ multiplex PCR; TCRdb's copy keeps in-frame clones and lacks some. The sample includes 350,000 or so clones, under 95% of them seen just once. The sequencing sample was made of PBMCs or T cells enriched from blood (not recorded which). The receptors shown here come from a woman aged 25 to 45 who had recovered from COVID-19. Each CDR3 is given with its conserved first and last residue. The D gene is left open where the match is weak. Expanded clones are given a class, and other clones once, few, many or no size at all.

.,TRBV5-1,TRBJ1-1,TRBD1,CASSRNPGQSNTEAFF,TGCGCCAGCAGCCGAAATCCGGGACAGAGCAACACTGAAGCTTTCTTT
few,TRBV7-9,TRBJ1-4,.,CASSRGDGTNEKLFF,TGTGCCAGCAGCCGGGGGGATGGCACTAATGAAAAACTGTTTTTT
.,TRBV7-9,TRBJ2-3,TRBD2,CASSPPGLAGVTQYF,TGTGCCAGCAGCCCCCCCGGGCTAGCGGGTGTTACGCAGTATTTT
.,TRBV7-2,TRBJ2-3,TRBD2,CASSPLPSGGTQYF,TGTGCCAGCAGCCCCCTTCCTAGCGGGGGTACGCAGTATTTT
.,TRBV7-9,TRBJ2-4,.,CASSLASGQRRIQYF,TGTGCCAGCAGCTTAGCTTCAGGACAGAGGAGAATTCAGTACTTC
.,TRBV18,TRBJ2-1,TRBD2,CASSPGTSGNNEQFF,TGTGCCAGCTCACCAGGGACTAGCGGGAACAATGAGCAGTTCTTC
.,TRBV11-2,TRBJ1-2,.,CASSLDSGAGGYTF,TGTGCCAGCAGCTTAGACAGTGGGGCCGGTGGCTACACCTTC
.,TRBV4-1,TRBJ1-2,TRBD1,CASSQGTGVYGYTF,TGCGCCAGCAGCCAGGGGACAGGGGTCTATGGCTACACCTTC
few,TRBV5-1,TRBJ1-3,TRBD1,CASSPGQGQSSGNTIYF,TGCGCCAGCAGCCCAGGACAGGGACAAAGCTCTGGAAACACCATATATTTT
.,TRBV20-1,TRBJ1-2,.,CSARDREGYTF,TGCAGTGCTAGAGATAGAGAGGGCTACACCTTC
.,TRBV5-4,TRBJ2-7,TRBD1,CASSFTGARRDEQYF,TGTGCCAGCAGTTTTACAGGGGCGCGAAGGGACGAGCAGTACTTC
.,TRBV9,TRBJ2-7,TRBD1,CASSAGTGTYEQYF,TGTGCCAGCAGCGCCGGGACAGGCACCTACGAGCAGTACTTC
.,TRBV7-2,TRBJ2-7,.,CASSSYFLVEQYF,TGTGCCAGCAGCTCATACTTCCTTGTTGAGCAGTACTTC
.,TRBV19,TRBJ2-4,.,CASSILKGAPSAKNIQYF,TGTGCCAGTAGTATATTAAAAGGGGCCCCCAGTGCCAAAAACATTCAGTACTTC
.,TRBV11-2,TRBJ2-5,TRBD1,CASSPRQGARETQYF,TGTGCCAGCAGCCCCCGGCAGGGGGCACGAGAGACCCAGTACTTC
.,TRBV19,TRBJ2-7,.,CASSNGLAGLEQYF,TGTGCCAGTAGTAACGGCCTGGCAGGGCTCGAGCAGTACTTC
.,TRBV27,TRBJ2-7,.,CASSLGAFYEQYF,TGTGCCAGCAGTTTGGGGGCCTTCTACGAGCAGTACTTC
.,TRBV9,TRBJ2-4,.,CASSEGDVAKNIQYF,TGTGCCAGCAGCGAGGGGGACGTAGCCAAAAACATTCAGTACTTC
.,TRBV7-8,TRBJ2-5,TRBD2,CASRRRTSGYQETQYF,TGTGCCAGCAGACGTAGGACTAGCGGGTACCAAGAGACCCAGTACTTC
.,TRBV7-9,TRBJ1-1,TRBD1,CASSSQLTGRTEAFF,TGTGCCAGCAGCTCCCAGCTGACAGGGCGCACTGAAGCTTTCTTT
.,TRBV28,TRBJ1-2,.,CASSAGVVGYTF,TGTGCCAGCAGTGCCGGAGTCGTGGGCTACACCTTC
.,TRBV19,TRBJ1-6,.,CASSIRNNSPLHF,TGTGCCAGTAGTATTCGTAATAATTCACCCCTCCACTTT
.,TRBV5-1,TRBJ1-2,.,CASSPDSNYGYTF,TGCGCCAGCAGCCCGGACAGCAACTATGGCTACACCTTC
.,TRBV4-1,TRBJ2-3,.,CASSLSRGGADTQYF,TGCGCCAGCAGCCTAAGCCGGGGTGGCGCAGATACGCAGTATTTT
.,TRBV5-1,TRBJ1-4,TRBD1,CASSPGTGGVNEKLFF,TGCGCCAGCAGCCCCGGGACAGGGGGCGTTAATGAAAAACTGTTTTTT
.,TRBV7-8,TRBJ2-5,TRBD2,CASSLPRGVQYF,TGTGCCAGCAGCTTGCCCCGGGGGGTCCAGTACTTC
.,TRBV19,TRBJ2-1,TRBD2,CASSTSGNNEQFF,TGTGCCAGTAGTACTAGCGGGAACAATGAGCAGTTCTTC
.,TRBV20-1,TRBJ2-3,.,CSASKDWDTDTQYF,TGCAGTGCTAGTAAGGACTGGGACACAGATACGCAGTATTTT
.,TRBV7-6,TRBJ2-7,.,CASSLDRLNEQYF,TGTGCCAGCAGCTTAGACAGGTTAAACGAGCAGTACTTC
.,TRBV18,TRBJ2-1,.,CASSPSIEQFF,TGTGCCAGCTCACCTAGCATTGAGCAGTTCTTC
.,TRBV10-3,TRBJ2-5,.,CAISDVGGNKETQYF,TGTGCCATCAGTGATGTTGGGGGCAATAAAGAGACCCAGTACTTC
.,TRBV6-5,TRBJ2-7,.,CASRPRESSHYEQYF,TGTGCCAGCAGGCCCCGGGAGTCTTCGCATTACGAGCAGTACTTC
.,TRBV18,TRBJ2-3,.,CASSPGPMTDTQYF,TGTGCCAGCTCACCAGGTCCTATGACAGATACGCAGTATTTT
.,TRBV6-5,TRBJ1-1,.,CASTPGGLMNTEAFF,TGTGCCAGCACCCCCGGAGGGTTGATGAACACTGAAGCTTTCTTT
once,TRBV27,TRBJ2-7,.,CASSPSGYEQYF,TGTGCCAGCAGTCCCTCGGGGTACGAGCAGTACTTC
.,TRBV4-1,TRBJ1-2,.,CASSLRGNTGYETMNYGYTF,TGCGCCAGCAGCCTGAGAGGCAATACAGGGTACGAGACGATGAACTATGGCTACACCTTC
once,TRBV3-1/TRBV3-2,TRBJ2-7,.,CASSQDPSRTPLPYEQYF,TGTGCCAGCAGCCAAGATCCATCCAGGACTCCTTTACCCTACGAGCAGTACTTC
.,TRBV9,TRBJ1-5,.,CASSVAPNQPQHF,TGTGCCAGCAGCGTAGCCCCGAATCAGCCCCAGCATTTT
.,TRBV3-1/TRBV3-2,TRBJ1-5,.,CASSQGTPGGQPQHF,TGTGCCAGCAGCCAAGGGACACCGGGTGGGCAGCCCCAGCATTTT
.,TRBV28,TRBJ1-2,TRBD1,CASSSRTGTYYGYTF,TGTGCCAGCAGCTCGCGGACAGGGACCTACTATGGCTACACCTTC
.,TRBV4-1,TRBJ2-7,.,CASSQSRRGLGEQYF,TGCGCCAGCAGCCAAAGCAGGCGGGGCCTGGGAGAGCAGTACTTC
.,TRBV7-3,TRBJ2-3,TRBD2,CASSLGGLAGTDTQYF,TGTGCCAGCAGCTTAGGGGGACTAGCGGGAACTGATACGCAGTATTTT